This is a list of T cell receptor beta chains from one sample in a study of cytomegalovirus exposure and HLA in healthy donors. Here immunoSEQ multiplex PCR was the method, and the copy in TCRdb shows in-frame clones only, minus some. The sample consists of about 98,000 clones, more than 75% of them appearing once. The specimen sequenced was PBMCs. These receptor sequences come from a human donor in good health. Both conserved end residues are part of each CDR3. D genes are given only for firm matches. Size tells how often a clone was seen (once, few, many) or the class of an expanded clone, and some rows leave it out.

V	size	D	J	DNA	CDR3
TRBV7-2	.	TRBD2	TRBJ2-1	TGTGCCAGCAGCTTAGCTGGGACTAGCAGCTACAATGAGCAGTTCTTC	CASSLAGTSSYNEQFF
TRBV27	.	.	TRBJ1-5	TGTGCCAGCAGTTTAAGGGGAGGGCGCAATCAGCCCCAGCATTTT	CASSLRGGRNQPQHF
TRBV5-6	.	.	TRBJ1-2	TGTGCCAGCAGTATAAGGACAGTAGCTAACTATGGCTACACCTTC	CASSIRTVANYGYTF
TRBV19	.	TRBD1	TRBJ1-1	TGTGCCAGTCTGTCAGGGGGTTACACTGAAGCTTTCTTT	CASLSGGYTEAFF
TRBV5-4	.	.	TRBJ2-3	TGTGCCAGCTTCAGGGGAGGGTACAGCACAGATACGCAGTATTTT	CASFRGGYSTDTQYF
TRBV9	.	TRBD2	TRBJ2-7	TGTGCCAGCAGCGTAGCGGCTAGCGGAGCCTACGAGCAGTACTTC	CASSVAASGAYEQYF
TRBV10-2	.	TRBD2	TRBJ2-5	TGCGCCAGCAGTGAGTTGCGGGGGGGCGGGGAGACCCAGTACTTC	CASSELRGGGETQYF
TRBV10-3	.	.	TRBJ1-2	TGTGCCATCAGTGGACTTACTGGCTACACCTTC	CAISGLTGYTF
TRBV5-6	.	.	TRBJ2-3	TGTGCCAGCAGCACCAGACGGTCTAGGCGCGCAGATACGCAGTATTTT	CASSTRRSRRADTQYF
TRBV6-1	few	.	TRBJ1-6	TGTGCCAGCAGCGGGAGATCCTATAATTCACCCCTCCACTTT	CASSGRSYNSPLHF
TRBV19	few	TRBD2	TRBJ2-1	TGTGCCAGTAGTATAGTCGGGTTAGCGGGGGGAAAAAATGAGCAGTTCTTC	CASSIVGLAGGKNEQFF
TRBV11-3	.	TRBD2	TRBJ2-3	TGTGCCAGCAGCCCCCGGACTAGCGGGGGGGCAGATACGCAGTATTTT	CASSPRTSGGADTQYF
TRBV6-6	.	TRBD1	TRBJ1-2	TGTGCCAGCAGGGTCGGGACAGGGGTTTATAGGGGCTACACCTTC	CASRVGTGVYRGYTF
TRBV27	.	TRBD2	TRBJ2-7	TGTGCCAGCAGTTTATTGCCTAGCGGGGGGAGTCAGTACTTC	CASSLLPSGGSQYF
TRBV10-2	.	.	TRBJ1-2	TGCGCCAGCAGTGCTGACTATGGCTACACCTTC	CASSADYGYTF
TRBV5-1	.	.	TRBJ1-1	TGCGCCAGCAGCTTGGCCCGGGCAGGCCCATTTACCCAGGGGAACACTGAAGCTTTCTTT	CASSLARAGPFTQGNTEAFF
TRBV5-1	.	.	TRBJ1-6	TGCGCCAGCAGCTTGGTTGGCAGGGCGAGCTCCTATAATTCACCCCTCCACTTT	CASSLVGRASSYNSPLHF
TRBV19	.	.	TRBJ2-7	TGTGCCAGTACCCCCCGGGACAACTCCTACGAGCAGTACTTC	CASTPRDNSYEQYF
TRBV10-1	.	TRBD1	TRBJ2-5	TGCGCCAGCAGTGCGGACAGGGGACTCCAAGAGACCCAGTACTTC	CASSADRGLQETQYF
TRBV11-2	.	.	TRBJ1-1	TGTGCCAGCAGCACCCGGGTCAGTCCCTCGAGCACTGAAGCTTTCTTT	CASSTRVSPSSTEAFF
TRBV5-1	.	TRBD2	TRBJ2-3	TGCGCCAGCTCAGTAGCGGGCGATTACACAGATACGCAGTATTTT	CASSVAGDYTDTQYF
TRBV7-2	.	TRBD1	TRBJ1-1	TGTGCCAGCAGCTGGACAGGGAAGGGTGAAGCTTTCTTT	CASSWTGKGEAFF
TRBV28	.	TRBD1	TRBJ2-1	TGTGCCAGCAGCGAGGGGGCAGGCAGGCAGTTCTTC	CASSEGAGRQFF
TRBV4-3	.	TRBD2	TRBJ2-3	TGCGCCAGCAGCCAAGATCTCTCCCTAGCGGGGAAGTATTTT	CASSQDLSLAGKYF
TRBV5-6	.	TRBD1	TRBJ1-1	TGTGCCAGCAGCCGGACAGGTCCCCCGAGGGACACTGAAGCTTTCTTT	CASSRTGPPRDTEAFF
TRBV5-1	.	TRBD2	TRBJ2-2	TGCGCCAGCAGGAGGGAGGGGATGAACACCGGGGAGCTGTTTTTT	CASRREGMNTGELFF
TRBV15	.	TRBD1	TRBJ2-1	TGTGCCACCAGCCCAAGGGACAGGGGCTCCTACAATGAGCAGTTCTTC	CATSPRDRGSYNEQFF
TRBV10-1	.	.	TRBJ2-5	TGCGCCAGCAGTGAGTCTAACAGGGATCAAGAGACCCAGTACTTC	CASSESNRDQETQYF
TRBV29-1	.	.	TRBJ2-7	TGCAGCGTGGAGGGACTGAGCAGTTCCTACGAGCAGTACTTC	CSVEGLSSSYEQYF
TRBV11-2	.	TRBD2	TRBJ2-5	TGTGCCAGCAGCTTCAGAGCGGGGGGGGTGTACCAAGAGACCCAGTACTTC	CASSFRAGGVYQETQYF
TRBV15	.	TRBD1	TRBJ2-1	TGTGCCACCAGCAAATCGACAGGGACCATGGGCGTAAAGCAGTTCTTC	CATSKSTGTMGVKQFF
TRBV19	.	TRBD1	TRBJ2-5	TGTGCCAGTAGTACGGGACAGGGGAGGGAGACCCAGTACTTC	CASSTGQGRETQYF
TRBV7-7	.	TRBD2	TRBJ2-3	TGTGCCAGCAGCTTCAGGCCGGGGAGGGTGGGCACAGATACGCAGTATTTT	CASSFRPGRVGTDTQYF
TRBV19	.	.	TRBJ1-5	TGTGCCAGTAGTACTACCTTGGGACACAGTAGCAATCAGCCCCAGCATTTT	CASSTTLGHSSNQPQHF
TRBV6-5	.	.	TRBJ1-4	TGTGCCAGCAGTCCGTCAGCGGGAACTAATGAAAAACTGTTTTTT	CASSPSAGTNEKLFF
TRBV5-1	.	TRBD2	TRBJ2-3	TGCGCCAGCAGCTTAGCGGGAGTGGTAGATACGCAGTATTTT	CASSLAGVVDTQYF
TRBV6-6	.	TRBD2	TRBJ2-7	TGTGCCAGCAGTTACCGGGGGGTAGCGGGAGGTAACGAGCAGTACTTC	CASSYRGVAGGNEQYF
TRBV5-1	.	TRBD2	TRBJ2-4	TGCGCCAGCAGTCCTGCTAGCGGGGGTATTCAGTACTTC	CASSPASGGIQYF
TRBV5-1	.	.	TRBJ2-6	TGCGCCAGCAGCGGACTTAGGGTTGGGGCCAACGTCCTGACTTTC	CASSGLRVGANVLTF
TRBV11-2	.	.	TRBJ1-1	TGTGCCAGCAGCTTACCCGACAGCTTCACTGAAGCTTTCTTT	CASSLPDSFTEAFF
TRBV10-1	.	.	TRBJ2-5	TGCGCCAGCAGTGAGTCCGGGATCCCCGGGACCCAGTACTTC	CASSESGIPGTQYF
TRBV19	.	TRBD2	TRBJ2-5	TGTGCCAGTAGCGCACTAGCGGGACAAGAGACCCAGTACTTC	CASSALAGQETQYF
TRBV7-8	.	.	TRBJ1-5	TGTGCCAGCAGCTTTGGAGATTCTCAGCCCCAGCATTTT	CASSFGDSQPQHF
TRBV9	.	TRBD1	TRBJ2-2	TGTGCCAGCAGCGTCCTACAGGGGGCGGCCGGGGAGCTGTTTTTT	CASSVLQGAAGELFF
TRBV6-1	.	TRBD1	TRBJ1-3	TGTGCCAGCAGGAGGACAGGCTCTGGAAACACCATATATTTT	CASRRTGSGNTIYF
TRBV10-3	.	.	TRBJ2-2	TGTGCCATCATGGGCGGACAGACGAACACCGGGGAGCTGTTTTTT	CAIMGGQTNTGELFF
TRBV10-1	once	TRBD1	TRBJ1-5	TGCGCCAGCAGCGGGACAGGCAATCAGCCCCAGCATTTT	CASSGTGNQPQHF
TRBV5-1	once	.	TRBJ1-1	TGCGCCAGCACCTCAGGACAGACTACTGAAGCTTTCTTT	CASTSGQTTEAFF
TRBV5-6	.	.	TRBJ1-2	TGTGCCAGCAGCCCCAGGCCCTTTAGTGGCTACACCTTC	CASSPRPFSGYTF
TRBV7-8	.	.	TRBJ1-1	TGTGCCAGCAGCTTGTTCCTAAAATGGGAGGAAGCTTTCTTT	CASSLFLKWEEAFF
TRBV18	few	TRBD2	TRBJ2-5	TGTGCCAGCTCACCTGCGTCGGCTAGCGGGAGGGCCGGTGAGACCCAGTACTTC	CASSPASASGRAGETQYF
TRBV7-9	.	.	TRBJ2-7	TGTGCCAGCAGCTTAGGGGAACAGGGTCTAGGCTACGAGCAGTACTTC	CASSLGEQGLGYEQYF
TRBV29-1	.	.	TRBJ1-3	TGCAGCGTGACAAGTTCGACGGGAAACACCATATATTTT	CSVTSSTGNTIYF